The following is a T cell receptor beta chain sequence with its context. The junction shows a germline mismatch at one end, possibly a read error. Germline-derived CDR1 and CDR2 are MNHNS and SASEGT. This CDR3 comprises 16 residues. Patients had received no treatment of any kind before thyroid surgery. The source of the sample is a study of metastatic and nonmetastatic thyroid tumors. With MiXCR, TCRdb reprocessed the PCR reads. There are approximately 3,500 clones in the sample; around 33% occur only once, and about 21% lies in the top ten. The rearrangement uses TRBV6-1 and TRBJ2-2, with 11 bases aligning to TRBD2. The sequenced sample consisted of adjacent normal tissue. This TCR was sampled from a female donor with papillary thyroid cancer or a benign thyroid nodule (not recorded which). Some clones in this sample may be carry-over from other donors' samples. For the CDR3, the DNA is TGTGCCAGCAGCCACAAAGGACTAGCGGGCACCGTGGAGCTGCTTTTT. Protein: CASSHKGLAGTVELLF.